Described below is a single TCR beta chain sequence and its context. The CDR3 sequence is 17 residues long. CDR1 SNHLY and CDR2 FYNNEI come from the germline V gene. Unmatched junction bases numbered 5, after V lost 6 bases and J lost 0 bases. Clones were read by immunoSEQ multiplex PCR, and TCRdb kept only the in-frame ones, dropping some. The sample has about 150,000 clones; 93% are singletons. These data belong to a study of control samples from healthy donors and cancer patients. The sequence came from a man between 18 and 29 years old in good health. The sequencing input was blood. The chain carries TRBV2 and TRBJ2-6; TRBD2 matches at 10 bases. The CDR3 reads CASSISGGSSGANVLTF. In nucleotides, the CDR3 is TGTGCCAGCAGCATTAGCGGGGGGAGCTCTGGGGCCAACGTCCTGACTTTC.